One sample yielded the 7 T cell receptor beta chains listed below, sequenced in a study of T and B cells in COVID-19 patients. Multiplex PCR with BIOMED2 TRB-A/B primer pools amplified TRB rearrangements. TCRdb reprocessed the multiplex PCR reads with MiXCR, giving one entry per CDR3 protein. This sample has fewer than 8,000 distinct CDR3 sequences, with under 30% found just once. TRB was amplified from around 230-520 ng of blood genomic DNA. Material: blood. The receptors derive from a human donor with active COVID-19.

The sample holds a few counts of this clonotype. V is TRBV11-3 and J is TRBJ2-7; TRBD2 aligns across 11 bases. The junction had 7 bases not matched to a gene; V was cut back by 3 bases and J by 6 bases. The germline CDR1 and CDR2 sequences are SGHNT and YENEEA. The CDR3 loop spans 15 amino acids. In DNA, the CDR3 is TGTGCCAGCAGCTTGTATCGTCTAGCGGGAGGCGAGCAGTACTTC. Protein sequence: CASSLYRLAGGEQYF.

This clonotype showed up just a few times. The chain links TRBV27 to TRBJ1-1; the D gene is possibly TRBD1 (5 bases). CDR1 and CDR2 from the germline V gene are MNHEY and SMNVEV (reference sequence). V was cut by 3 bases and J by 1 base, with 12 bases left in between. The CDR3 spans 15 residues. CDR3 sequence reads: CASSLRSGPNTEAFF. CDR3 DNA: TGTGCCAGCAGTTTGAGATCGGGGCCGAACACTGAAGCTTTCTTT.

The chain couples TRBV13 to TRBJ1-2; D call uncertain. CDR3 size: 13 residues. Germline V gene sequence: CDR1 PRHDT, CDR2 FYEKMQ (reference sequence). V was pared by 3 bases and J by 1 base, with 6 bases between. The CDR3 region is CASSFSSNYGYTF. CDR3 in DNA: TGTGCCAGCAGCTTTTCGAGTAACTATGGCTACACCTTC.

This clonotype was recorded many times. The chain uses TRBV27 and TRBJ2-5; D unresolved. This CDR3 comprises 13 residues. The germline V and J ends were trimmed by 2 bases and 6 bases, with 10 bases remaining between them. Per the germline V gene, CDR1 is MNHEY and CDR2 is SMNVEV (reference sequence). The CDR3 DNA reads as TGTGCCAGCAGTTTAATAGGGCCTAAGACCCAGTACTTC. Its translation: CASSLIGPKTQYF.

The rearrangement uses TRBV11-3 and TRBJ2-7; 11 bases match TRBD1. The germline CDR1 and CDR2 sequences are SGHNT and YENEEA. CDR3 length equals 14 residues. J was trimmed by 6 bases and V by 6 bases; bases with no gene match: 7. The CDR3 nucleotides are TGTGCCAGCAGGGCAGGGACAGGGGGGGGCGAGCAGTACTTC. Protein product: CASRAGTGGGEQYF.

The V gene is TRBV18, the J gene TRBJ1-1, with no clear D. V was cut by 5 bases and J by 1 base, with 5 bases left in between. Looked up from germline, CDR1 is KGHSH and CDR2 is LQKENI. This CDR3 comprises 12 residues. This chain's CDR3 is CASSEPNTEAFF. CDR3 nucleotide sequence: TGTGCCAGCTCAGAACCGAACACTGAAGCTTTCTTT.

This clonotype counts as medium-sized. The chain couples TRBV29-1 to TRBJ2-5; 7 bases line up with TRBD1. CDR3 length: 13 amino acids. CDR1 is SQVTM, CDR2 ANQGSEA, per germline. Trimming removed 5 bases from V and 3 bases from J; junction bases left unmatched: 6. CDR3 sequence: CSVSVGGEETQYF. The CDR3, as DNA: TGCAGCGTTTCCGTAGGGGGCGAAGAGACCCAGTACTTC.